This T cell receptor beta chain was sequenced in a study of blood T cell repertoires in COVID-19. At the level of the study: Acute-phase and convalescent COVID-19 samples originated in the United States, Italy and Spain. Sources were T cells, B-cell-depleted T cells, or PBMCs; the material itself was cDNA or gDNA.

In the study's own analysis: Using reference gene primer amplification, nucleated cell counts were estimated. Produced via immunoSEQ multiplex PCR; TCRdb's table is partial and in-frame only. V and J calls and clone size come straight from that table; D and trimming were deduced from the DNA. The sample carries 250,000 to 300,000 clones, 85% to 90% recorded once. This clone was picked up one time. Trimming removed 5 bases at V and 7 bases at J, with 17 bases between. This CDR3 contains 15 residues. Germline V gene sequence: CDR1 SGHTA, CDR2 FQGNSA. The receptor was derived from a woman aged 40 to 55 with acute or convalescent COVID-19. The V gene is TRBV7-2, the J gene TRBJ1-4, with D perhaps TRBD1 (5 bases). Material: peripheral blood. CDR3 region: CASSDHAGEGEKLFF. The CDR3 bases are TGTGCCAGCAGCGACCACGCGGGGGAAGGTGAAAAACTGTTTTTT. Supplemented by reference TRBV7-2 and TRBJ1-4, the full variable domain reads GAGVSQSPSNKVTEKGKDVELRCDPISGHTALYWYRQSLGQGLEFLIYFQGNSAPDKSGLPSDRFSAERTGGSVSTLTIQRTQQEDSAVYLCASSDHAGEGEKLFFGSGTQLSVL.